This TCR beta chain comes out of a study of blood T cell repertoires in COVID-19. Study-level background: Samples of COVID-19 (acute and convalescent) were obtained from the United States, Italy and Spain. From T cells, B-cell-depleted T cells, or PBMCs came the material, which was cDNA or gDNA.

Original analysis: Reference gene primer amplification gave nucleated cell count estimates. Measured with immunoSEQ multiplex PCR; TCRdb has only the in-frame clones, and not every one. The V and J calls and clone size are taken from that table; D and trimming were inferred from the DNA. Among about 220,000 clones, 75% to 90% were seen once, and the ten largest hold around 4.7%. Germline V gives CDR1 MDHEN, CDR2 SYDVKM. The trim removed 3 bases at V and 4 bases at J, leaving 6 bases unmatched. CDR3 length: 14 amino acids. The chain carries TRBV28 and TRBJ2-7, with TRBD1 matching 7 bases. The TCR originated in a human donor in a cohort sampled during active COVID-19. Sample: peripheral blood. In DNA, the CDR3 is TGTGCCAGCAGTTTCGAGGGGACAGCGTACGAGCAGTACTTC. Translating it yields CASSFEGTAYEQYF.